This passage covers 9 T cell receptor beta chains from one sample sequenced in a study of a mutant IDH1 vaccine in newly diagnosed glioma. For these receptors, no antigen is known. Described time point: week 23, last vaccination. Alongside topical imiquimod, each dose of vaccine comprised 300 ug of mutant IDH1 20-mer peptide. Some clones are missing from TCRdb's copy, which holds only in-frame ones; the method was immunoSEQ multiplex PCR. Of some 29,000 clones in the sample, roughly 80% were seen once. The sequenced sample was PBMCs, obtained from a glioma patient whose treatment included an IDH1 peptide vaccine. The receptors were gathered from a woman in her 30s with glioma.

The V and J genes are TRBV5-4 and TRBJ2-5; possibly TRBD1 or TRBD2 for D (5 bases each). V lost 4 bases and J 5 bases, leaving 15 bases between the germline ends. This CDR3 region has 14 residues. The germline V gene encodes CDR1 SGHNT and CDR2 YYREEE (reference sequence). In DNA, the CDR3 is TGTGCCAGCAGCGGGGCCCCGGAGGCGGAGACCCAGTACTTC. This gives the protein CASSGAPEAETQYF.

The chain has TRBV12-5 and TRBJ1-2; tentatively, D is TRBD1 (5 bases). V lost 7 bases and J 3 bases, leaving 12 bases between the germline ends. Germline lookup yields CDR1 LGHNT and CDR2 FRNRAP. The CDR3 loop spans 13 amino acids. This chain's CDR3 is CASALGTDYGYTF. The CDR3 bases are TGTGCTAGTGCCTTGGGGACCGACTATGGCTACACCTTC.

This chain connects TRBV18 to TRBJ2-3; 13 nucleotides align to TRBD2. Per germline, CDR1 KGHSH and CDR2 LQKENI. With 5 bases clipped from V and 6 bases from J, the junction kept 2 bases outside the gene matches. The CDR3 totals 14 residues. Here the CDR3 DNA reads TGTGCCAGCTCATCGACTAGCGGGGGGGATACGCAGTATTTT. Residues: CASSSTSGGDTQYF. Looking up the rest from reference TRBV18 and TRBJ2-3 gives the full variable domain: NAGVMQNPRHLVRRRGQEARLRCSPMKGHSHVYWYRQLPEEGLKFMVYLQKENIIDESGMPKERFSAEFPKEGPSILRIQQVVRGDSAAYFCASSSTSGGDTQYFGPGTRLTVL.

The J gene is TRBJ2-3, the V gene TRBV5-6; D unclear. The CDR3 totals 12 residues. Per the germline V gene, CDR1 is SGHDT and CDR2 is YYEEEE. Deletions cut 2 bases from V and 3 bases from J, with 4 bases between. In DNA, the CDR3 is TGTGCCAGCAGCTTCCTTACAGATACGCAGTATTTT. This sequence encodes CASSFLTDTQYF.

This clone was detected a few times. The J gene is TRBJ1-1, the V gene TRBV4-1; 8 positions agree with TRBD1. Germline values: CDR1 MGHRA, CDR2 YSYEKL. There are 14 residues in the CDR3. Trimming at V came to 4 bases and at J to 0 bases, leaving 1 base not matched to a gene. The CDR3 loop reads CASSLDRVNTEAFF. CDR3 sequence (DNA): TGCGCCAGCAGCCTGGACAGGGTGAACACTGAAGCTTTCTTT.

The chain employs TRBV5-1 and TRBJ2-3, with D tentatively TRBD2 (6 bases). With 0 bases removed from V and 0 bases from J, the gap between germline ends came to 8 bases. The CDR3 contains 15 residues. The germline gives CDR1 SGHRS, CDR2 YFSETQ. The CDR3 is CASSLGGASTDTQYF. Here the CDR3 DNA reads TGCGCCAGCAGCTTGGGCGGGGCAAGCACAGATACGCAGTATTTT. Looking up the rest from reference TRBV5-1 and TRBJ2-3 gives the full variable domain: KAGVTQTPRYLIKTRGQQVTLSCSPISGHRSVSWYQQTPGQGLQFLFEYFSETQRNKGNFPGRFSGRQFSNSRSEMNVSTLELGDSALYLCASSLGGASTDTQYFGPGTRLTVL.

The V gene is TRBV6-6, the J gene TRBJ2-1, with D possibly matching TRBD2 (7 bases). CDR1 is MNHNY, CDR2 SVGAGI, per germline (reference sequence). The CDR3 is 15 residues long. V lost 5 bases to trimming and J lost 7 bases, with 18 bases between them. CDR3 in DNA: TGTGCCAGCAGTGGGAGGGATAGGGGGGATAATGAGCAGTTCTTC. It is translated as CASSGRDRGDNEQFF.

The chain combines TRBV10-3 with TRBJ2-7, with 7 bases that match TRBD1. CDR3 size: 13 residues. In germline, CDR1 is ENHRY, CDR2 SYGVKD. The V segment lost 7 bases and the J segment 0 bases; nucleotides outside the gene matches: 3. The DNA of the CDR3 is TGTGCCATCAAAGGACAGGACTCCTACGAGCAGTACTTC. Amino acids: CAIKGQDSYEQYF.

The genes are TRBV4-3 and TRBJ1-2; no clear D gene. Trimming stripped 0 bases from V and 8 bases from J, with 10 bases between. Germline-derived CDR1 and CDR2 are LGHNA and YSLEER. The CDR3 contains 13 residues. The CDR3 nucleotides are TGCGCCAGCAGCCAAGATAGGGTTGGCGGCTACACCTTC. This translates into CASSQDRVGGYTF.